This T cell receptor beta chain was sequenced during a study of cytomegalovirus exposure and HLA in healthy donors. General study findings and limits: Per published accounts, TCR beta sequences correctly predicted the HLA-A and HLA-B alleles of most subjects.

A note on this clone: Its target is not known.

PCR used 60 Vbeta primers and 13 Jbeta primers. Produced via immunoSEQ multiplex PCR; TCRdb's table is partial and in-frame only. The sample carries 180,000 or so clones, roughly 80% recorded once. From germline, CDR1 is SGHDT and CDR2 YYEEEE. V lost 4 bases to trimming and J lost 8 bases; unmatched junction nucleotides: 12. The CDR3 consists of 16 residues. The TCR sequence derives from a female donor in good health and CMV-seronegative. Sequenced input: PBMCs. The V and J genes are TRBV5-6 and TRBJ1-4; TRBD1 matches at 9 bases. In DNA form, the CDR3 reads TGTGCCAGCAGCCCCGGGACAGGGAGCGCCTTGGAAAAACTGTTTTTT. Its translation is CASSPGTGSALEKLFF.